The 8 T cell receptor beta chains below all came from one sample that was sequenced in a study of PD-1 blockade in classical Hodgkin lymphoma. The data were produced by immunoSEQ multiplex PCR, yet TCRdb's version contains in-frame clones alone and is incomplete. The data contain over 25,000 clones, 70% to 90% of them singletons. Relapses following autologous stem cell transplantation were seen in all patients, with brentuximab vedotin exposure varying. Sample: peripheral blood mononuclear cells (PBMCs), taken before the second cycle of nivolumab. The receptors were gathered from a human donor with classical Hodgkin lymphoma.

The chain combines TRBV6-7 with TRBJ1-5; D uncertain. TRBV6-7 carries the ORF label, with uncertain function. The CDR3 is made up of 15 amino acids. Trimming stripped 6 bases from V and 7 bases from J, with 19 bases between. The CDR3 bases are TGTGCCAGCAGCCCGGGCGGGTCGAGAGGACAGCCCCAGCATTTT. Translated: CASSPGGSRGQPQHF.

CDR3 protein: CASSLQGFNYGYTF. The CDR3 nucleotides are TGTGCCAGCAGCTTACAAGGATTTAACTATGGCTACACCTTC. V and J are TRBV7-9 and TRBJ1-2, with D hard to call. Germline-derived CDR1 and CDR2 are SEHNR and FQNEAQ (reference sequence). The CDR3 contains 14 residues. V lost 2 bases to trimming and J lost 1 base, with 8 bases between them.

The V gene is TRBV29-1, the J gene TRBJ1-1; maybe TRBD1 (5 bases). The CDR3 is 14 residues long. V was cut by 3 bases and J by 4 bases, with 15 bases left in between. Looked up from germline, CDR1 is SQVTM and CDR2 is ANQGSEA. The CDR3 reads CSVEKDRRGTEAFF. The CDR3 bases are TGCAGCGTTGAGAAAGACAGACGGGGCACTGAAGCTTTCTTT.

J is TRBJ1-4 and V is TRBV19, with a weak D call TRBD1 (5 bases). Germline V gene sequence: CDR1 LNHDA, CDR2 SQIVND (reference sequence). The CDR3 is 12 amino acids. V was trimmed by 9 bases and J by 2 bases, leaving 7 bases between them. For the CDR3, the DNA is TGTGCCAGCCGGGACACTAATGAAAAACTGTTTTTT. Protein: CASRDTNEKLFF.

The chain carries TRBV11-2 and TRBJ1-1, with D possibly matching TRBD1 (6 bases). CDR1 and CDR2 from the germline V gene are SGHAT and FQNNGV. The V end lost 1 base, the J end lost 5 bases, and 20 bases lay between the germline ends. There are 17 residues in the CDR3. Here the CDR3 reads CASSLVSGTLGGTEAFF. CDR3 coding DNA: TGTGCCAGCAGCTTAGTAAGCGGGACATTGGGGGGGACTGAAGCTTTCTTT.

The chain uses TRBV10-3 and TRBJ1-5; weak D call: TRBD1 (5 bases). CDR3 size: 16 residues. Trimming removed 4 bases from V and 0 bases from J, with 13 bases in between. Germline values: CDR1 ENHRY, CDR2 SYGVKD. As DNA, the CDR3 is TGTGCCATCAGTGGGGGGACGGTGAATAGCAATCAGCCCCAGCATTTT. It specifies CAISGGTVNSNQPQHF.

The CDR3: CASSQDPPGGINQPQHF. The CDR3 DNA reads TGCGCCAGCAGCCAAGATCCCCCGGGGGGCATCAATCAGCCCCAGCATTTT. The chain joins TRBV4-3 to TRBJ1-5, with D perhaps TRBD1 (6 bases). Germline CDR1 is LGHNA and CDR2 is YSLEER. The CDR3 is 17 residues long. V shed 0 bases and J shed 3 bases, with 15 bases lying between them.

The chain uses TRBV6-6 and TRBJ1-5; D is undetermined. Trimming took 0 bases from V and 6 from J, leaving 3 bases between them. Germline V lookup: CDR1 MNHNY, CDR2 SVGAGI (reference sequence). The CDR3 covers 12 residues. DNA of the CDR3: TGTGCCAGCAGTTACTCCACTCAGCCCCAGCATTTT. Its translation is CASSYSTQPQHF.